The source of this TCR beta chain is a study of T cells in Graves' hyperthyroidism and ophthalmopathy. Background on the study: Initial diagnosis, before any treatment, was when peripheral blood was collected.

Worth noting for this clonotype: The antigen remains undetermined.

Any patient presenting with uncontrolled infection, other autoimmune disease, pregnancy or lactation was left out. Clinical symptoms, serum thyroxine and TRAb, thyroid ultrasound and orbital computed tomography together formed the diagnostic basis. From RNA transcripts, TCR beta CDR3 regions were amplified. TCR CDR3 underwent first-round RT-PCR with the HTBI primer set. MiXCR was run by TCRdb on the multiplex PCR reads, yielding one entry per CDR3 protein. The sample holds about 200,000 distinct CDR3 sequences; about 15% are singletons and the top ten take approximately 56%. General study points: In simple terms, a model built on 13 V-J features told ophthalmopathy apart from stable hyperthyroidism.

Deletions cut 5 bases from V and 5 bases from J, with 18 bases between. CDR1 is LGHDT and CDR2 is YNNKEL in the germline V gene (reference sequence). This CDR3 region has 15 residues. What was sequenced was blood. The sequence was collected from a woman aged 45-65 years with Graves' hyperthyroidism. The chain uses TRBV3-1 and TRBJ1-1; TRBD1 might be the D (5 bases). DNA for the CDR3: TGTGCCAGCAGCGAGCGGGGGACCTTCATTACTGAAGCTTTCTTT. It translates to CASSERGTFITEAFF.